Each of the 8 T cell receptor beta chains below was sequenced from the same sample in a study of high-grade serous ovarian cancer treatment subgroups. Tumor samples were taken before definitive surgery or chemotherapy. Profiling relied on immunoSEQ multiplex PCR, and the TCRdb table lists in-frame clones only, not all of them. Of about 4,800 clones in the sample, around 78% were seen once. Material: tumor tissue. The source is a human donor with high-grade serous ovarian cancer.

The CDR3 loop reads CASSLAGTPPLWGYTF. The CDR3 DNA sequence: TGTGCCAGCAGCTTGGCAGGGACCCCCCCGCTATGGGGCTACACCTTC. The rearrangement joins TRBV5-6 to TRBJ1-2, with D maybe TRBD1 (5 bases). The V end lost 0 bases, the J end lost 8 bases, and 20 bases lay between the germline ends. This CDR3 has 16 amino acids. CDR1 is SGHDT, CDR2 YYEEEE, per germline.

This clone showed up just once. This chain uses TRBV5-1 with TRBJ2-7, with D tentatively TRBD1 (6 bases). The CDR3 covers 20 residues. Germline CDR1 SGHRS, CDR2 YFSETQ. The V gene lost 0 bases and the J gene lost 3 bases, with 28 bases spanning the gap. CDR3: CASSLAAGAQWGVRNYEQYF. In DNA, the CDR3 is TGCGCCAGCAGCTTGGCCGCAGGGGCGCAGTGGGGTGTACGAAACTACGAGCAGTACTTC.

The chain has TRBV28 and TRBJ1-5, with D perhaps TRBD1 (5 bases). Germline V gene lookup returns CDR1 MDHEN and CDR2 SYDVKM. CDR3 size: 14 residues. Trimming stripped 3 bases from V and 9 bases from J, with 15 bases between. DNA for the CDR3: TGTGCCAGCAGTTTCCGACAGCTGGACTCGCCCCAGCATTTT. Translated, it gives CASSFRQLDSPQHF.

This clone was seen only a few times. The V and J genes are TRBV6-4 and TRBJ2-3; 7 bases are a match to TRBD2. The CDR3 runs to 15 residues. Germline loops: CDR1 MRHNA, CDR2 SNTAGT. V trimming: 3 bases; J trimming: 1 base; junction bases outside the gene matches: 4. The CDR3 DNA is TGTGCCAGCAGTGAGGAGGCGGGGGGCACAGATACGCAGTATTTT. Protein product: CASSEEAGGTDTQYF.

This clone appeared once. This chain links TRBV6-1 with TRBJ2-7; 14 bases are shared with TRBD2. Germline V gene lookup returns CDR1 MNHNS and CDR2 SASEGT. J gave up 4 bases and V 7 bases, and 6 bases lay outside the gene matches. The CDR3 covers 15 residues. The CDR3 is CASMTGTSGSYEQYF. DNA for the CDR3: TGTGCCAGCATGACCGGGACTAGCGGGAGTTACGAGCAGTACTTC.

The chain has TRBV6-1 and TRBJ2-7; D is perhaps TRBD1 (6 bases). Germline CDR1 and CDR2: MNHNS and SASEGT. The CDR3 is 15 residues long. The V end lost 6 bases, the J end lost 4 bases, and 19 bases lay between the germline ends. The CDR3 spells CASRVIGGPPYEQYF. The DNA for the CDR3 is TGTGCCAGCAGGGTCATTGGGGGCCCACCGTACGAGCAGTACTTC.

This clone was observed a few times. This chain uses TRBV6-6 with TRBJ2-3, with 7 bases lining up with TRBD1. This CDR3 spans 14 amino acids. Germline V gives CDR1 MNHNY, CDR2 SVGAGI (reference sequence). V lost 6 bases to trimming and J lost 2 bases; unmatched junction nucleotides: 5. The DNA of the CDR3 is TGTGCCAGCAGCCCGACAGGGTTCACAGATACGCAGTATTTT. As protein: CASSPTGFTDTQYF.

Only a few counts were recorded for this clone. The V gene is TRBV6-5, the J gene TRBJ2-7, with 8 bases fitting TRBD1. The CDR3 extends over 14 amino acids. The germline V gene has CDR1 MNHEY and CDR2 SVGAGI. V was pared by 6 bases and J by 3 bases, with 7 bases of the junction left unmatched. CDR3 in amino acids: CASRDSGTGYEQYF. CDR3 nucleotide sequence: TGTGCCAGCAGGGATTCCGGGACAGGCTACGAGCAGTACTTC.